This TCR beta chain stems from a study of OX40 agonist ivuxolimab in advanced cancers. About the research overall: Partial responses were recorded for three patients, including one with hepatocellular carcinoma and two with cutaneous melanoma. General observations from the study: Dosing at 0.1 to 3.0 mg/kg was accompanied by clonal expansion of CD4+ and CD8+ blood T cells by week 6.

In regard to this clone: Its antigen is unknown.

Trimming removed 3 bases at V and 3 bases at J, with 10 bases between. CDR1 MNHNS and CDR2 SASEGT come from the germline V gene. The CDR3 is 14 amino acids. Some clones are missing from TCRdb's copy, which holds only in-frame ones; the method was immunoSEQ multiplex PCR. The sample includes 45,000 to 55,000 clones, about 88% of them seen just once. The V gene is TRBV6-1, the J gene TRBJ2-3; tentative D call: TRBD2 (6 bases). This TCR was recovered from an adult with an advanced solid tumor such as melanoma, head and neck, liver or kidney cancer. The sequenced sample was CD4+ or CD8+ T cells sorted from blood, obtained in a trial of the OX40 agonist ivuxolimab. The CDR3 nucleotides are TGTGCCAGCAGTGAGGGGGGTTTGACAGATACGCAGTATTTT. As protein: CASSEGGLTDTQYF.